A single TCR beta chain is shown here with its context. The source of the sample is a study of sequential checkpoint blockade in melanoma. Background on the study: Each arm's sequence ended with maintenance nivolumab.

The germline V and J ends were trimmed by 2 bases and 9 bases, with 18 bases remaining between them. This CDR3 is built from 14 residues. CDR1 is SGDLS, CDR2 YYNGEE, per germline. Treatment here: randomized to nivolumab then ipilimumab (arm A) or the reverse (arm B). Live CD3+CD8+ CD19− CD56− cells were sorted from PBMCs. Data came from immunoSEQ multiplex PCR; TCRdb stores just in-frame clones and leaves some out. The table includes around 18,000 clones, around 76% detected once. The V and J genes are TRBV9 and TRBJ2-7; tentatively, D is TRBD2 (6 bases). The sample was CD8+ T cells sorted from blood (inferred from file names), taken from a patient given nivolumab and ipilimumab in sequence. The TCR was taken from a human donor with melanoma. The CDR3 spells CASSVADSRGRQYF. CDR3 bases: TGTGCCAGCAGCGTTGCGGACTCGCGGGGACGGCAGTACTTC.